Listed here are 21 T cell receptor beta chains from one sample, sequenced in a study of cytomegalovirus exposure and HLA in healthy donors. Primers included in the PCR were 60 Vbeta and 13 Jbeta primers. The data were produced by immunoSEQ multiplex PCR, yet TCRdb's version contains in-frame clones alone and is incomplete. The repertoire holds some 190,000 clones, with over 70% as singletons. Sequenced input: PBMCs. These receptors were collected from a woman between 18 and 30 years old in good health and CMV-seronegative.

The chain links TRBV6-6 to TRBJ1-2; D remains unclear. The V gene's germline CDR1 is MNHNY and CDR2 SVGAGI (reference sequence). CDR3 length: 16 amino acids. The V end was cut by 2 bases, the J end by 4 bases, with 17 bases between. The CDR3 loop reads CASSYPQSGVAYGYTF. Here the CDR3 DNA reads TGTGCCAGCAGTTACCCCCAGTCAGGCGTTGCCTATGGCTACACCTTC.

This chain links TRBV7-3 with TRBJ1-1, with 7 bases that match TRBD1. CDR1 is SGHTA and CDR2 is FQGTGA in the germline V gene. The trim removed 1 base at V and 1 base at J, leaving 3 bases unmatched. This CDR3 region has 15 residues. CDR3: CASSLIPGGNTEAFF. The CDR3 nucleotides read TGTGCCAGCAGCTTAATCCCAGGGGGGAACACTGAAGCTTTCTTT.

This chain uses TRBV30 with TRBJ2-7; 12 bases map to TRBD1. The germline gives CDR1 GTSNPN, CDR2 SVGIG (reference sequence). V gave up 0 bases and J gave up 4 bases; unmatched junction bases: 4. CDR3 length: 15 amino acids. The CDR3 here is CAWSVLGQGAYEQYF. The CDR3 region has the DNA TGTGCCTGGAGTGTCCTGGGACAGGGGGCGTACGAGCAGTACTTC.

CDR3 residues: CASSFAGTTMNTEAFF. The CDR3 nucleotides are TGTGCCAGCAGCTTTGCCGGTACTACAATGAACACTGAAGCTTTCTTT. The gene calls are TRBV5-6 and TRBJ1-1; D gene ambiguous. This CDR3 is 16 amino acids long. Trimming shortened V by 2 bases and J by 0 bases, and 14 bases separated the two germline ends. The V gene's germline CDR1 is SGHDT and CDR2 YYEEEE.

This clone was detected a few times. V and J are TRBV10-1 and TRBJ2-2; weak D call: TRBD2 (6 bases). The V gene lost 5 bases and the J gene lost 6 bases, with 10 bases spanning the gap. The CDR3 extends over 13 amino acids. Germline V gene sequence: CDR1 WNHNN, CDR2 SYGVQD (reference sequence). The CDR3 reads CASSRDWSGELFF. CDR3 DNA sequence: TGCGCCAGCAGTAGGGACTGGTCCGGGGAGCTGTTTTTT.

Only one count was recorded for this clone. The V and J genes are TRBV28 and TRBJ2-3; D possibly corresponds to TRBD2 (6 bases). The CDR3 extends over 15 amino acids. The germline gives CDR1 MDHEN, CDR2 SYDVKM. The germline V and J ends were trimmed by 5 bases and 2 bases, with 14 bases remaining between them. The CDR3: CASSGGLKITDTQYF. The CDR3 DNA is TGTGCCAGCAGTGGGGGACTGAAGATCACAGATACGCAGTATTTT.

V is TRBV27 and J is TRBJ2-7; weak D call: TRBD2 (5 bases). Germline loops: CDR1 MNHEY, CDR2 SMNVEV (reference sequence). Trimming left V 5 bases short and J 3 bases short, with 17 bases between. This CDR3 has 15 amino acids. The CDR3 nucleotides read TGTGCCAGCAGTCCCGGGAACGGAGAGATCTACGAGCAGTACTTC. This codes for CASSPGNGEIYEQYF.

CDR3 nucleotide sequence: TGTGCCAGCAGCTTGTCTCTGGGGGCCGCCCAGGGTGGCTACACCTTC. Protein sequence: CASSLSLGAAQGGYTF. V gene TRBV5-4 combines with J gene TRBJ1-2, with D maybe TRBD1 (6 bases). V was cut by 1 base and J by 7 bases, with 20 bases left in between. In germline, CDR1 is SGHNT, CDR2 YYREEE (reference sequence). This CDR3 region has 16 residues.

The CDR3 nucleotides read TGTGCCAGCAGAAGGACAGGACTTAATGAAAAACTGTTTTTT. Its protein product is CASRRTGLNEKLFF. This chain uses TRBV2 with TRBJ1-4; 7 nucleotides agree with TRBD1. The CDR3 runs 14 residues. Unmatched junction bases numbered 5, after V lost 6 bases and J lost 4 bases. Per germline, CDR1 SNHLY and CDR2 FYNNEI. The full variable domain, in which reference TRBV2 and TRBJ1-4 provide the parts outside the CDR3, is EPEVTQTPSHQVTQMGQEVILRCVPISNHLYFYWYRQILGQKVEFLVSFYNNEISEKSEIFDDQFSVERPDGSNFTLKIRSTKLEDSAMYFCASRRTGLNEKLFFGSGTQLSVL.

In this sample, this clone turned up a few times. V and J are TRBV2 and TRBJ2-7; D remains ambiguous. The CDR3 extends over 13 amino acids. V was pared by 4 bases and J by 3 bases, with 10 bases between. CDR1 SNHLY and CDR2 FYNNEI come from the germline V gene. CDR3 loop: CASSGGTFYEQYF. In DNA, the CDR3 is TGTGCCAGCAGTGGAGGCACCTTCTACGAGCAGTACTTC.

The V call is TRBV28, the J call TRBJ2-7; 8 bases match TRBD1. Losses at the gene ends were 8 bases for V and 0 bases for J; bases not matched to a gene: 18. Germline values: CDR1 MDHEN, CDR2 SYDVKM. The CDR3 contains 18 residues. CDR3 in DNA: TGTGCCAGCTCCGATCAGGGGGCGATCCTCACTTTCTCCTACGAGCAGTACTTC. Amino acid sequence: CASSDQGAILTFSYEQYF.

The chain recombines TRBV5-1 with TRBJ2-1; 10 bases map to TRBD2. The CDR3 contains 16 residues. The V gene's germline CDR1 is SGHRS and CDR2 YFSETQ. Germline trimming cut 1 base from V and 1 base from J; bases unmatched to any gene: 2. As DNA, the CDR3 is TGCGCCAGCAGCTTGACTAGCGGGATTTCCTACAATGAGCAGTTCTTC. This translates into CASSLTSGISYNEQFF.

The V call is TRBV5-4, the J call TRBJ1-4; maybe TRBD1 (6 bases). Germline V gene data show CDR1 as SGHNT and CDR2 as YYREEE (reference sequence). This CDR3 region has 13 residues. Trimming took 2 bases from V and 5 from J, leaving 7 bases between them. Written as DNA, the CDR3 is TGTGCCAGCAGCTTTGGACAGAATGAAAAACTGTTTTTT. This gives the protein CASSFGQNEKLFF.

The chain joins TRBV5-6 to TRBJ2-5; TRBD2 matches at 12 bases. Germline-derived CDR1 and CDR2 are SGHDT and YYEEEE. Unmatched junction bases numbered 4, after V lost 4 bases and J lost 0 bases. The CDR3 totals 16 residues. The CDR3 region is CASSTGLAGYQETQYF. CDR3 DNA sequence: TGTGCCAGCAGCACCGGACTAGCGGGATACCAAGAGACCCAGTACTTC.

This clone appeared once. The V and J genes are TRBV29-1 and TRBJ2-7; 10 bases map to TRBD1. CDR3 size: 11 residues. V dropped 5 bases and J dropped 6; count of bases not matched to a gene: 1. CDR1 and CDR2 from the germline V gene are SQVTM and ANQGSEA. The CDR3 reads CSVRTGGEQYF. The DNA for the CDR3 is TGCAGCGTTCGGACAGGGGGCGAGCAGTACTTC.

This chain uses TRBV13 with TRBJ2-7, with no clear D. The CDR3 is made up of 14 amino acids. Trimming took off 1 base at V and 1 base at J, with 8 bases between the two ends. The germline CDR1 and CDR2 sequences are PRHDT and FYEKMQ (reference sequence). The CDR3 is CASSLDPSSYEQYF. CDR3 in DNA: TGTGCCAGCAGCTTAGATCCCAGTTCCTACGAGCAGTACTTC. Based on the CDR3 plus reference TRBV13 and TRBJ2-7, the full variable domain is AAGVIQSPRHLIKEKRETATLKCYPIPRHDTVYWYQQGPGQDPQFLISFYEKMQSDKGSIPDRFSAQQFSDYHSELNMSSLELGDSALYFCASSLDPSSYEQYFGPGTRLTVT.

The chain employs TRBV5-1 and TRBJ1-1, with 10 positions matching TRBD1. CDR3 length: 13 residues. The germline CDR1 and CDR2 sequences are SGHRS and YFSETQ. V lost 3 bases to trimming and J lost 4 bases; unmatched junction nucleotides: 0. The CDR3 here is CASSWDRGTEAFF. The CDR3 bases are TGCGCCAGCAGCTGGGACAGGGGCACTGAAGCTTTCTTT.

The CDR3 is CASSLGQSNTEAFF. CDR3 sequence (DNA): TGCGCCAGCAGCTTGGGACAGTCGAACACTGAAGCTTTCTTT. The chain joins TRBV5-1 to TRBJ1-1, with D tentatively TRBD1 (5 bases). The CDR3 is made up of 14 amino acids. V lost 0 bases, J lost 1 base, and 7 bases lay in between. Germline values: CDR1 SGHRS, CDR2 YFSETQ.

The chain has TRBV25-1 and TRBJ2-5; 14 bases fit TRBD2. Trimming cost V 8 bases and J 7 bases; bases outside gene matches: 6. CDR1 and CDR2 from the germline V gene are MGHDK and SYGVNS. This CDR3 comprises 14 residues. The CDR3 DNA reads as TGTGCCAGCTCACGCGGGACTAGCGGGGGGACCCAGTACTTC. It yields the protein CASSRGTSGGTQYF.

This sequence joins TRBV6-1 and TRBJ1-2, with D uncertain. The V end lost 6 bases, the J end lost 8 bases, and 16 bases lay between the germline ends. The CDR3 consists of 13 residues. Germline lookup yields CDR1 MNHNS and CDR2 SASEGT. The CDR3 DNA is TGTGCCAGCAGGACCTACACATCACAGGGCTACACCTTC. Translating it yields CASRTYTSQGYTF.

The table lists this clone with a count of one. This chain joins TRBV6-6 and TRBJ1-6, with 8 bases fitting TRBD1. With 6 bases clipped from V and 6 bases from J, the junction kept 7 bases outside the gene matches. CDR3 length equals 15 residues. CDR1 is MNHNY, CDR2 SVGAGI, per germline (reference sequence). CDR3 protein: CASREEDRVNSPLHF. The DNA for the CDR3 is TGTGCCAGCAGGGAGGAGGACAGGGTTAATTCACCCCTCCACTTT.